This passage covers 29 T cell receptor beta chains from one sample sequenced in a study of post-analysis software for immune sequencing data. Overall study results and limits: Compared with controls, patients had more of about 5 TRBV segments, including TRBV5-6, TRBV5-1 and TRBV20-1.

The authors incorporated unique molecular identifiers into the TCR beta cDNA libraries. TCRdb re-called the PCR reads through MiXCR, storing one row per CDR3 protein. The sample shows roughly 430,000 distinct CDR3 sequences, 30% to 40% of them seen only once. For these receptors, no antigen is known. The sequenced sample was blood. The receptors were sampled from a girl aged 2 to 10 with multiple sclerosis.

This clonotype has more than one count but fewer than ten. V gene TRBV4-1 combines with J gene TRBJ2-7; D not resolved. V was shortened by 0 bases and J by 2 bases, with 17 bases between the two germline ends. This CDR3 is 17 amino acids long. The germline gives CDR1 MGHRA, CDR2 YSYEKL. In nucleotides, the CDR3 is TGCGCCAGCAGCCAAGATAAATTAGGGTCCTATACCTACGAGCAGTACTTC. This encodes CASSQDKLGSYTYEQYF.

This chain joins TRBV5-5 and TRBJ2-1; the D is unclear. Germline V gene sequence: CDR1 SGHKS, CDR2 YYEKEE (reference sequence). The germline V and J ends were trimmed by 4 bases and 2 bases, with 16 bases remaining between them. The CDR3 length is 16 residues. CDR3 bases: TGTGCCAGCAGCCAAGCTGGTCAGGCGGCCTACAATGAGCAGTTCTTC. Protein product: CASSQAGQAAYNEQFF. The entire variable domain, with the rest obtained from reference TRBV5-5 and TRBJ2-1, is as follows: DAGVTQSPTHLIKTRGQQVTLRCSPISGHKSVSWYQQVLGQGPQFIFQYYEKEERGRGNFPDRFSARQFPNYSSELNVNALLLGDSALYLCASSQAGQAAYNEQFFGPGTRLTVL.

In its sample, this clonotype was seen a few times. V usage is TRBV15 and J usage is TRBJ2-5, with 8 bases fitting TRBD1. The DNA end is a closer match to TRBJ2-7, so the J assignment may be wrong. The V gene's germline CDR1 is LNHNV and CDR2 YYDKDF (reference sequence). The CDR3 loop spans 14 amino acids. The CDR3 sequence is CATSRGQGAYEQYF. In DNA form, the CDR3 reads TGTGCCACCAGCAGAGGCCAGGGGGCGTACGAGCAGTACTTC.

This rearrangement joins TRBV6-5 to TRBJ1-2; 7 nucleotides match TRBD1. Germline assignment: CDR1 MNHEY and CDR2 SVGAGI. The ends lost 2 bases at V and 5 bases at J; junction bases unmatched: 5. The CDR3 consists of 14 residues. The CDR3 loop reads CASSYTGATYGYTF. The DNA for the CDR3 is TGTGCCAGCAGTTACACAGGGGCGACTTATGGCTACACCTTC.

The chain has TRBV4-2 and TRBJ1-1; D remains unclear. Germline CDR1 reads LGHNA; CDR2 reads YNFKEQ. This CDR3 region has 16 residues. Trimming stripped 1 base from V and 1 base from J, with 13 bases between. The CDR3 region is CASSQGTGDKNTEAFF. CDR3 nucleotides: TGTGCCAGCAGCCAAGGAACCGGGGATAAGAACACTGAAGCTTTCTTT.

Only one count was recorded for this clonotype. CDR3 loop: CASIGAGGLHNEQFF. In nucleotides, the CDR3 is TGTGCCAGCATCGGAGCGGGAGGTCTCCACAATGAGCAGTTCTTC. This chain joins TRBV2 and TRBJ2-1; 9 bases map to TRBD2. CDR1 and CDR2 from the germline V gene are SNHLY and FYNNEI. The CDR3 has 15 amino acids. V shed 7 bases and J 5 bases; nucleotides not matched to a gene: 9. Filled out from reference TRBV2 and TRBJ2-1, the complete variable domain reads EPEVTQTPSHQVTQMGQEVILRCVPISNHLYFYWYRQILGQKVEFLVSFYNNEISEKSEIFDDQFSVERPDGSNFTLKIRSTKLEDSAMYFCASIGAGGLHNEQFFGPGTRLTVL.

This chain uses TRBV20-1 with TRBJ2-7, with D perhaps being TRBD1 or TRBD2 (5 bases each). This CDR3 has 15 amino acids. Trimming pared 4 bases from V and 3 bases from J, leaving 19 bases between. The germline CDR1 and CDR2 sequences are DFQATT and SNEGSKA (reference sequence). The CDR3 region is CSAITLGRNSYEQYF. CDR3 DNA: TGCAGTGCTATCACCCTGGGACGGAATAGCTACGAGCAGTACTTC.

J is TRBJ2-7 and V is TRBV20-1, with a weak D call TRBD1 (6 bases). Trimming removed 6 bases from V and 3 bases from J, with 12 bases in between. Germline loops: CDR1 DFQATT, CDR2 SNEGSKA (reference sequence). The CDR3 consists of 12 residues. CDR3 DNA: TGCAGTGCCGCAGACAGGTACTACGAGCAGTACGTC. Protein sequence: CSAADRYYEQYV.

This clonotype has more than one count but fewer than ten. The chain joins TRBV5-1 to TRBJ2-7; 8 nucleotides align to TRBD1. The CDR3 runs to 15 residues. The V gene's germline CDR1 is SGHRS and CDR2 YFSETQ. Germline trimming cut 3 bases from V and 4 bases from J; bases unmatched to any gene: 9. DNA for the CDR3: TGCGCCAGCAGCTCGCCGGAGACAGGGGATTACGAGCAGTACTTC. The encoded protein is CASSSPETGDYEQYF.

The rearrangement joins TRBV7-3 to TRBJ2-3; D possibly corresponds to TRBD2 (5 bases). The ends were cut back, 4 bases at V and 3 bases at J, with 11 bases in the middle. Germline V CDR1 and CDR2: SGHTA, FQGTGA. The CDR3 covers 14 residues. The CDR3 is CASSSAGITDTQYF. The CDR3 DNA follows: TGTGCCAGCAGCTCCGCCGGGATTACAGATACGCAGTATTTT.

This chain links TRBV18 with TRBJ1-6; 9 bases align to TRBD1. Unmatched junction bases numbered 14, after V lost 2 bases and J lost 0 bases. Looked up from germline, CDR1 is KGHSH and CDR2 is LQKENI. The CDR3 spans 21 residues. This CDR3 is CASSPGLRGQGRYSYNSPLHF. In nucleotides, the CDR3 is TGTGCCAGCTCACCAGGATTAAGGGGACAGGGACGATACTCCTATAATTCACCCCTCCACTTT.

This clonotype has a handful of counts. The chain carries TRBV28 and TRBJ2-7; 7 nucleotides align to TRBD2. There are 15 residues in the CDR3. Trimming at V came to 1 base and at J to 2 bases, leaving 5 bases not matched to a gene. Germline CDR1 and CDR2: MDHEN and SYDVKM. CDR3 residues: CASSLLGGLTYEQYF. CDR3 sequence (DNA): TGTGCCAGCAGTTTATTGGGAGGGTTGACCTACGAGCAGTACTTC.

The chain joins TRBV20-1 to TRBJ2-3; D call uncertain. CDR1 and CDR2 from the germline V gene are DFQATT and SNEGSKA (reference sequence). V was cut by 6 bases and J by 2 bases, with 18 bases left in between. The CDR3 covers 15 residues. The CDR3 DNA is TGCAGTGCCCCCCGTAGTATAGTTCCCACAGATACGCAGTATTTT. Translating gives CSAPRSIVPTDTQYF.

The chain joins TRBV19 to TRBJ2-5; the match to TRBD2 covers 9 bases. The CDR3 runs 15 residues. The germline CDR1 and CDR2 sequences are LNHDA and SQIVND (reference sequence). The ends lost 4 bases at V and 4 bases at J; junction bases unmatched: 7. CDR3 in amino acids: CASSTPGLAAETQYF. CDR3 DNA: TGTGCCAGTAGTACCCCGGGACTAGCCGCAGAGACCCAGTACTTC.

The rearrangement joins TRBV9 to TRBJ1-1; weak D call: TRBD1 (5 bases). The germline V and J ends were trimmed by 1 base and 3 bases, with 13 bases remaining between them. Germline loops: CDR1 SGDLS, CDR2 YYNGEE. The CDR3 is made up of 15 amino acids. CDR3 in DNA: TGTGCCAGCAGCGTATCCGGGAAAGGGGACACTGAAGCTTTCTTT. As protein: CASSVSGKGDTEAFF.

This clonotype was found a few times. CDR3 nucleotides: TGTGCCTCAGGGGCACAGGGGGCCAACGAGCAGTACTTC. Translated: CASGAQGANEQYF. This chain connects TRBV10-3 to TRBJ2-7; 9 bases fit TRBD1. V was clipped by 11 bases and J by 5 bases; unmatched bases: 10. Per the germline V gene, CDR1 is ENHRY and CDR2 is SYGVKD. This CDR3 spans 13 amino acids.

This clonotype was counted only a few times. This rearrangement joins TRBV7-8 to TRBJ2-2; 12 bases are shared with TRBD2. The CDR3 length is 20 residues. The germline V gene has CDR1 SGHVS and CDR2 FQNEAQ. V dropped 6 bases and J dropped 5; count of bases not matched to a gene: 19. The CDR3 region is CASRTRLAGDSALLTGELFF. CDR3 bases: TGTGCCAGCAGGACTCGACTAGCGGGAGATTCGGCTCTCTTAACCGGGGAGCTGTTTTTT.

This rearrangement joins TRBV20-1 to TRBJ2-7; 10 nucleotides agree with TRBD1. The CDR3 sequence is 14 residues long. Trimming at V came to 1 base and at J to 3 bases, leaving 3 bases not matched to a gene. The germline CDR1 and CDR2 sequences are DFQATT and SNEGSKA (reference sequence). This chain's CDR3 is CSARGTGGDYEQYF. The CDR3, as DNA: TGCAGTGCTAGAGGGACAGGGGGAGACTACGAGCAGTACTTC.

The chain carries TRBV10-3 and TRBJ2-5; weak D call: TRBD2 (6 bases). The CDR3 sequence is 14 residues long. The V gene lost 0 bases and the J gene lost 2 bases, with 7 bases spanning the gap. Germline values: CDR1 ENHRY, CDR2 SYGVKD. DNA for the CDR3: TGTGCCATCAGTGAGTCCGCGGGGCAAGAGACCCAGTACTTC. Encoded protein: CAISESAGQETQYF.

The chain is built from TRBV29-1 and TRBJ1-6; D remains ambiguous. The length of the CDR3 is 16 residues. The V end was cut by 1 base, the J end by 8 bases, with 18 bases between. The germline V gene has CDR1 SQVTM and CDR2 ANQGSEA. The CDR3 is CSVEVKRWREDSPLHF. The DNA for the CDR3 is TGCAGCGTTGAAGTGAAGAGATGGAGGGAAGATTCACCCCTCCACTTT.

This chain uses TRBV10-3 with TRBJ2-7; 9 nucleotides agree with TRBD1. V was pared by 4 bases and J by 3 bases, with 7 bases of the junction left unmatched. Germline values: CDR1 ENHRY, CDR2 SYGVKD. The CDR3 has 15 amino acids. The chain's CDR3 is CAISGPGQGDYEQYF. The DNA of the CDR3 is TGTGCCATCAGTGGGCCGGGACAGGGAGACTACGAGCAGTACTTC.

The J gene is TRBJ1-2, the V gene TRBV11-2; possible D gene TRBD1, 5 bases. CDR1 is SGHAT and CDR2 is FQNNGV in the germline V gene. Trimming removed 2 bases at V and 8 bases at J, with 24 bases between. The CDR3 is 17 residues long. This chain's CDR3 is CASSLLRGGGLIGGYTF. In DNA form, the CDR3 reads TGTGCCAGCAGCTTACTTCGGGGGGGTGGTCTGATTGGGGGCTACACCTTC.

The chain combines TRBV7-3 with TRBJ2-1; TRBD2 aligns across 9 bases. The ends lost 4 bases at V and 2 bases at J; junction bases unmatched: 3. The CDR3 runs to 15 residues. From germline, CDR1 is SGHTA and CDR2 FQGTGA. CDR3 residues: CASSSLAGAYNEQFF. CDR3 DNA sequence: TGTGCCAGCAGCTCATTAGCGGGGGCCTACAATGAGCAGTTCTTC.

This clonotype was counted once. V and J are TRBV5-1 and TRBJ1-1; TRBD1 agrees at 9 bases. J gave up 3 bases and V 5 bases, and 8 bases lay outside the gene matches. The CDR3 totals 15 residues. CDR1 SGHRS and CDR2 YFSETQ come from the germline V gene. CDR3 coding DNA: TGCGCCAGCAGATTACAGGGGGCTATCGACACTGAAGCTTTCTTT. Protein: CASRLQGAIDTEAFF.

The CDR3 DNA reads as TGCAGCACTGACGGGGGAGAAGGGAGCTCCTACAATGAGCAGTTCTTC. This codes for CSTDGGEGSSYNEQFF. The V gene is TRBV29-1, the J gene TRBJ2-1, with D possibly matching TRBD2 (6 bases). Looked up from germline, CDR1 is SQVTM and CDR2 is ANQGSEA. This CDR3 is 16 amino acids long. V was cut by 8 bases and J by 0 bases, with 20 bases left in between.

This clonotype was detected only a few times. The rearrangement links TRBV20-1 to TRBJ2-7, with a possible D match to TRBD1 (5 bases). The CDR3 contains 13 residues. V was shortened by 6 bases and J by 2 bases, with 14 bases between the two germline ends. Germline V CDR1 and CDR2: DFQATT, SNEGSKA (reference sequence). The DNA for the CDR3 is TGCAGTGCCCACACAGGCTTAACCTACGAGCAGTACTTC. It translates to CSAHTGLTYEQYF.

The table lists this clonotype with a few counts. The rearrangement uses TRBV30 and TRBJ1-2, with D unclear. Germline CDR1 is GTSNPN and CDR2 is SVGIG (reference sequence). V was pared by 0 bases and J by 4 bases, with 9 bases between. This CDR3 has 13 residues. DNA for the CDR3: TGTGCCTGGAGTGTAGGGCGGACCTATGGCTACACCTTC. Protein product: CAWSVGRTYGYTF.

This chain links TRBV6-1 with TRBJ2-1, with no clear D. CDR3 length equals 11 residues. Germline CDR1 reads MNHNS; CDR2 reads SASEGT. V lost 7 bases, J lost 13 bases, and 14 bases lay in between. In DNA form, the CDR3 reads TGTGCCAGCACCCCGGGCAGAAACCAGTTCTTC. Translation gives CASTPGRNQFF.

CDR3 nucleotides: TGTGCCATCAGTGAGGACAGTTCCACAGATACGCAGTATTTT. Translation: CAISEDSSTDTQYF. This sequence joins TRBV10-3 and TRBJ2-3; tentatively, D is TRBD1 (5 bases). Per the germline V gene, CDR1 is ENHRY and CDR2 is SYGVKD. The CDR3 sequence is 14 residues long. Trimming took 2 bases from V and 2 from J, leaving 8 bases between them.